This entry lists 32 T cell receptor beta chains sequenced from one sample in a study of T cells in Graves' hyperthyroidism and ophthalmopathy. Amplification yielded TCR beta CDR3 regions, with RNA transcripts as the source. Researchers ran a first-round RT-PCR on the TCR CDR3 using the HTBI primer set. In TCRdb, the multiplex PCR reads were re-called with MiXCR into one record per CDR3 protein. The sample yields approximately 400,000 distinct CDR3 sequences, 14% to 15% seen once. The sequencing input was blood. Every receptor here comes from a woman in her twenties or thirties with Graves' hyperthyroidism.

This clonotype was observed a handful of times. The V and J genes are TRBV2 and TRBJ2-1; D not certain. This CDR3 is built from 13 residues. V gave up 0 bases and J gave up 15 bases, with 15 bases separating them. Germline loops: CDR1 SNHLY, CDR2 FYNNEI. The CDR3 reads CASSEAALKATFF. The CDR3 nucleotides read TGTGCCAGCAGTGAAGCAGCTTTAAAGGCCACGTTCTTC. Drawing the rest from reference TRBV2 and TRBJ2-1, the complete variable domain is EPEVTQTPSHQVTQMGQEVILRCVPISNHLYFYWYRQILGQKVEFLVSFYNNEISEKSEIFDDQFSVERPDGSNFTLKIRSTKLEDSAMYFCASSEAALKATFFGPGTRLTVL.

A note on this clonotype: The junction differs from germline at one of its ends, possibly a read error. This sequence joins TRBV6-1 and TRBJ2-2, with TRBD2 as a possible D gene (6 bases). The germline V gene encodes CDR1 MNHNS and CDR2 SASEGT. The CDR3 runs 17 residues. The DNA of the CDR3 is TGTGCCAGCAGTGACGGAGGGGTCGAATGGAACGCCGGGGAGCTGTTTTTT. As protein: CASSDGGVEWNAGELFF.

This clonotype came up a few times. This chain links TRBV20-1 with TRBJ2-5, with 11 nucleotides matching TRBD2. Germline V CDR1 and CDR2: DFQATT, SNEGSKA (reference sequence). The length of the CDR3 is 17 residues. The V gene end was trimmed by 6 bases and the J gene end by 3 bases; junction bases not matched to a gene: 15. The CDR3 region has the DNA TGCAGTGCCGAGAACCTACTAGCGGGGGACAAGAAAGAGACCCAGTACTTC. Amino acids: CSAENLLAGDKKETQYF.

This chain links TRBV14 with TRBJ2-5; D gene uncertain. Germline V gene lookup returns CDR1 SGHDN and CDR2 FVKESK. The length of the CDR3 is 14 residues. The V end lost 5 bases, the J end lost 1 base, and 11 bases lay between the germline ends. The CDR3 loop reads CASSSTRPQETQYF. As DNA, the CDR3 is TGTGCCAGCAGCTCAACCAGGCCCCAAGAGACCCAGTACTTC.

As concerns this clonotype: This may be a read error, as it is one base from a much larger clone. The chain combines TRBV20-1 with TRBJ2-1, with D possibly being TRBD2 (6 bases). The CDR3 sequence is 13 residues long. Germline assignment: CDR1 DFQATT and CDR2 SNEGSKA (reference sequence). The chain's CDR3 is CTSTRRGAYEQFF. CDR3 nucleotides: TGCACCTCTACCAGGCGCGGGGCCTACGAGCAGTTCTTC.

This clonotype was detected ten times or more. The gene calls are TRBV11-2 and TRBJ2-2; D not certain. The germline V and J ends were trimmed by 0 bases and 0 bases, with 2 bases remaining between them. Germline CDR1 is SGHAT and CDR2 is FQNNGV. The CDR3 loop spans 14 amino acids. The CDR3 coding sequence is TGTGCCAGCAGCTTAGAATCGAACACCGGGGAGCTGTTTTTT. This codes for CASSLESNTGELFF. Drawing the rest from reference TRBV11-2 and TRBJ2-2, the complete variable domain is EAGVAQSPRYKIIEKRQSVAFWCNPISGHATLYWYQQILGQGPKLLIQFQNNGVVDDSQLPKDRFSAERLKGVDSTLKIQPAKLEDSAVYLCASSLESNTGELFFGEGSRLTVL.

The sample holds many counts of this clonotype. The chain uses TRBV6-1 and TRBJ2-7, with TRBD1 identical over 9 bases. The CDR3 length is 16 residues. CDR1 and CDR2 from the germline V gene are MNHNS and SASEGT. V lost 5 bases, J lost 1 base, and 9 bases stayed unmatched. DNA for the CDR3: TGTGCCAGCAGTCAGAGGGCGGGACAGGGTTCCTACGAGCAGTACTTC. Amino acids: CASSQRAGQGSYEQYF.

The V and J genes are TRBV10-3 and TRBJ2-7; TRBD2 agrees at 10 bases. Germline trimming cut 4 bases from V and 6 bases from J; bases unmatched to any gene: 9. Germline CDR1 and CDR2: ENHRY and SYGVKD. CDR3 length equals 15 residues. The CDR3 here is CAISGTSSGSTEQYF. In DNA, the CDR3 is TGTGCCATCAGTGGAACTTCTAGCGGGAGTACCGAGCAGTACTTC.

This chain joins TRBV6-1 and TRBJ2-5; D not resolved. Germline loops: CDR1 MNHNS, CDR2 SASEGT. Trimming took 7 bases from V and 4 from J, leaving 7 bases between them. The CDR3 runs to 11 residues. In DNA, the CDR3 is TGTGCCAGCAACCACCGAGAGACCCAGTACTTC. It specifies CASNHRETQYF.

This clonotype occurred many times. The V and J genes are TRBV6-1 and TRBJ2-7, with D maybe TRBD2 (5 bases). This CDR3 comprises 13 residues. The V end lost 5 bases, the J end lost 4 bases, and 12 bases lay between the germline ends. Germline V gives CDR1 MNHNS, CDR2 SASEGT. Here the CDR3 reads CASSPSTSYEQYF. In DNA form, the CDR3 reads TGTGCCAGCAGTCCTAGCACTAGTTACGAGCAGTACTTC.

This clonotype showed up many times. The junction shows a germline mismatch at one end, possibly a read error. J is TRBJ1-5 and V is TRBV29-1; D uncertain. The V gene's germline CDR1 is SQVTM and CDR2 ANQGSEA. There are 15 residues in the CDR3. CDR3 sequence (DNA): TGCAGCGTTCAAGACGGGCACAGCCCCTATCAGCCCCAGCATTTT. Translating it yields CSVQDGHSPYQPQHF.

The gene calls are TRBV27 and TRBJ2-4; weak D call: TRBD1 (6 bases). Looked up from germline, CDR1 is MNHEY and CDR2 is SMNVEV (reference sequence). V dropped 2 bases and J dropped 0 bases, with 11 bases sitting between them. CDR3 length: 16 residues. The CDR3, as DNA: TGTGCCAGCAGTTTACTGGGGACACTAGCCAAAAACATTCAGTACTTC. Translating it yields CASSLLGTLAKNIQYF.

As to this clonotype: With a much larger clone just one base away, this may be a read error. V and J are TRBV7-9 and TRBJ1-2, with no clear D. CDR3 length: 17 amino acids. The V and J ends lost 4 bases and 7 bases respectively, with 25 bases between them. CDR1 SEHNR and CDR2 FQNEAQ come from the germline V gene (reference sequence). CDR3 sequence: CASSSEKDTVLTSGYTF. The CDR3 DNA follows: TGTGCCAGCAGCTCAGAGAAAGATACCGTGCTCACAAGTGGCTACACCTTC.

There are many counts of this clonotype. The chain uses TRBV28 and TRBJ2-1, with D unresolved. The germline CDR1 and CDR2 sequences are MDHEN and SYDVKM. This CDR3 comprises 17 residues. V lost 7 bases and J lost 2, with 21 bases in between. In DNA form, the CDR3 reads TGTGCCAGCACCCCCGCCCAGTATCTAGGAGCCTACAATGAGCAGTTCTTC. Its protein is CASTPAQYLGAYNEQFF.

This clonotype turned up a few times. The rearrangement links TRBV20-1 to TRBJ2-3; TRBD2 matches at 13 bases. Germline V lookup: CDR1 DFQATT, CDR2 SNEGSKA (reference sequence). There are 17 residues in the CDR3. V trimming: 0 bases; J trimming: 2 bases; junction bases outside the gene matches: 5. Here the CDR3 reads CSARDGTSGTFTDTQYF. The DNA of the CDR3 is TGCAGTGCTAGAGATGGGACTAGCGGGACCTTCACAGATACGCAGTATTTT.

The V gene is TRBV19, the J gene TRBJ2-5, with D possibly TRBD1 on 6 matching bases. V lost 6 bases and J 13 bases, leaving 15 bases between the germline ends. CDR1 is LNHDA, CDR2 SQIVND, per germline (reference sequence). CDR3 length: 11 amino acids. CDR3: CASSPGQRTYF. The CDR3 DNA reads TGTGCCAGTAGCCCGGGACAACGGACGTACTTC.

This clonotype showed up just once. One end of the junction does not line up with germline, which may come from a read error. This chain links TRBV19 with TRBJ2-1, with 7 positions matching TRBD2. This CDR3 is 16 amino acids long. Germline V gene data show CDR1 as LNHDA and CDR2 as SQIVND (reference sequence). The CDR3 region has the DNA TGTGCCAGTAGCCCACCCCTAGCGGAGGCCTACAATGGGCAGTTCTTC. Amino acid sequence: CASSPPLAEAYNGQFF.

In this sample, this clonotype turned up once. The chain uses TRBV24-1 and TRBJ2-3; 7 bases line up with TRBD2. The CDR3 has 19 amino acids. The germline gives CDR1 KGHDR, CDR2 SFDVKD. V gave up 0 bases and J gave up 4 bases; unmatched junction bases: 15. CDR3 nucleotides: TGTGCCACCAGTGATTTGGGGTCTGGCGGGAGAAGGGATGCAGATACGCAGTATTTT. Translating gives CATSDLGSGGRRDADTQYF.

This chain joins TRBV28 and TRBJ1-4; 9 nucleotides line up with TRBD1. With V trimmed by 5 bases and J by 8 bases, 9 bases remained unmatched. Germline CDR1 is MDHEN and CDR2 is SYDVKM. The CDR3 covers 15 residues. CDR3 region: CASSPTGTGLEKLFF. The CDR3 nucleotides are TGTGCCAGCAGTCCTACCGGGACAGGGCTCGAAAAACTGTTTTTT.

The CDR3 DNA follows: TGCGCCAGCAGCCCCCACACAGGGTACAACGAGCAGTACTTC. The encoded protein is CASSPHTGYNEQYF. The genes are TRBV5-1 and TRBJ2-7; tentatively, D is TRBD1 (6 bases). The CDR3 loop spans 14 amino acids. The ends were cut back, 4 bases at V and 5 bases at J, with 16 bases in the middle. The germline V gene has CDR1 SGHRS and CDR2 YFSETQ.

The gene calls are TRBV20-1 and TRBJ2-3; D call uncertain. Germline V gives CDR1 DFQATT, CDR2 SNEGSKA (reference sequence). V lost 3 bases, J lost 4 bases, and 5 bases lay in between. This CDR3 is 11 amino acids long. CDR3 loop: CSARPPDTQYF. The CDR3 DNA reads as TGCAGTGCTAGGCCCCCAGATACGCAGTATTTT.

This clonotype came up many times. The rearrangement joins TRBV6-6 to TRBJ2-7; TRBD2 matches at 9 bases. Germline CDR1 MNHNY, CDR2 SVGAGI (reference sequence). The CDR3 totals 15 residues. Losses at the gene ends were 0 bases for V and 4 bases for J; bases not matched to a gene: 4. The CDR3 loop is CASSYSGSGRYEQYF. DNA of the CDR3: TGTGCCAGCAGTTACTCGGGTAGCGGGAGATACGAGCAGTACTTC.

This clonotype has more than one count but fewer than ten. The DNA for the CDR3 is TGCGCCAGCAGCTTGGCGACAGGGGTAGCCAAAAACATTCAGTACTTC. This sequence encodes CASSLATGVAKNIQYF. The V call is TRBV5-1, the J call TRBJ2-4; TRBD1 matches 8 bases. V dropped 0 bases and J dropped 0; count of bases not matched to a gene: 2. CDR3 length: 16 residues. The V gene's germline CDR1 is SGHRS and CDR2 YFSETQ.

This clonotype was observed many times. The chain combines TRBV9 with TRBJ2-7; D remains unclear. Germline lookup yields CDR1 SGDLS and CDR2 YYNGEE. Trimming took 3 bases from V and 4 from J, leaving 8 bases between them. The CDR3 loop spans 12 amino acids. The CDR3 DNA follows: TGTGCCAGCAGCGGGGCTACATACGAGCAGTACTTC. Protein product: CASSGATYEQYF. Complete variable domain (other parts from reference TRBV9 and TRBJ2-7): DSGVTQTPKHLITATGQRVTLRCSPRSGDLSVYWYQQSLDQGLQFLIQYYNGEERAKGNILERFSAQQFPDLHSELNLSSLELGDSALYFCASSGATYEQYFGPGTRLTVT.

This clonotype was seen at least ten times. J is TRBJ2-7 and V is TRBV6-2 or TRBV6-3; 8 bases are shared with TRBD1. Trimming removed 2 bases from V and 2 bases from J; junction bases left unmatched: 8. The V gene's germline CDR1 is MNHEY and CDR2 SVGEGT. This CDR3 spans 16 amino acids. In nucleotides, the CDR3 is TGTGCCAGCAGTTACCCAGGGACAGGAGATCCCTACGAGCAGTACTTC. Translating gives CASSYPGTGDPYEQYF.

The V and J genes are TRBV11-3 and TRBJ2-5; TRBD1 is a possible D gene (5 bases). Germline CDR1 and CDR2: SGHNT and YENEEA. CDR3 size: 15 residues. Deletions cut 5 bases from V and 1 base from J, with 14 bases between. This CDR3 reads CASSRFTGPQETQYF. The CDR3 DNA sequence: TGTGCCAGCAGCCGATTTACAGGACCCCAAGAGACCCAGTACTTC.

This clonotype was seen a few times. A much more abundant neighbour one base away suggests this may be a read error. V is TRBV3-1 and J is TRBJ2-7; D gene unclear. CDR1 and CDR2 (germline): LGHDT, YNNKEL (reference sequence). This CDR3 region has 11 residues. Trimming cost V 0 bases and J 6 bases, with 3 bases left between them. The CDR3 DNA is TGTGCCAGCAGCCAAGATAGCGAGCAGTACTTC. Translation gives CASSQDSEQYF.

This clonotype was observed at least ten times. The chain combines TRBV6-1 with TRBJ2-7, with 8 positions matching TRBD2. The germline V gene has CDR1 MNHNS and CDR2 SASEGT. V was clipped by 7 bases and J by 5 bases; unmatched bases: 13. The CDR3 sequence is 15 residues long. The CDR3 DNA reads as TGTGCCAGCACCCCCGGCGGGGGGATTAGCGACGAGCAGTACTTC. Protein sequence: CASTPGGGISDEQYF.

This clonotype was counted only a few times. The CDR3, as DNA: TGTGCCAGCAGTGGGACAGGGTGGGCCACTGAAGCTTTCTTT. As protein: CASSGTGWATEAFF. The genes are TRBV28 and TRBJ1-1; TRBD1 aligns across 9 bases. Germline V CDR1 and CDR2: MDHEN, SYDVKM. V was clipped by 5 bases and J by 4 bases; unmatched bases: 5. This CDR3 comprises 14 residues.

This clonotype was seen at least ten times. This chain connects TRBV20-1 to TRBJ2-7, with 9 bases that match TRBD1. The CDR3 length is 13 residues. Looked up from germline, CDR1 is DFQATT and CDR2 is SNEGSKA (reference sequence). V trimming: 3 bases; J trimming: 6 bases; junction bases outside the gene matches: 6. The CDR3 region has the DNA TGCAGTGCTAGCCTGACAGGGGGAGGCGAGCAGTACTTC. Translation: CSASLTGGGEQYF.

This clonotype occurred many times. The chain joins TRBV12-3 or TRBV12-4 to TRBJ2-1; TRBD2 matches at 8 bases. Losses at the gene ends were 5 bases for V and 0 bases for J; bases not matched to a gene: 6. CDR3 size: 16 residues. CDR3 in amino acids: CASSPLGTSSYNEQFF. CDR3 DNA: TGTGCCAGCAGTCCCCTAGGGACTAGCTCCTACAATGAGCAGTTCTTC.

The genes are TRBV5-1 and TRBJ2-1; 11 bases align to TRBD2. Germline CDR1 SGHRS, CDR2 YFSETQ. V lost 2 bases to trimming and J lost 3 bases; unmatched junction nucleotides: 7. This CDR3 spans 17 amino acids. The CDR3 coding sequence is TGCGCCAGCAGCTTAGTGACTAGCGGGGCTGGCTACAATGAGCAGTTCTTC. It encodes CASSLVTSGAGYNEQFF.